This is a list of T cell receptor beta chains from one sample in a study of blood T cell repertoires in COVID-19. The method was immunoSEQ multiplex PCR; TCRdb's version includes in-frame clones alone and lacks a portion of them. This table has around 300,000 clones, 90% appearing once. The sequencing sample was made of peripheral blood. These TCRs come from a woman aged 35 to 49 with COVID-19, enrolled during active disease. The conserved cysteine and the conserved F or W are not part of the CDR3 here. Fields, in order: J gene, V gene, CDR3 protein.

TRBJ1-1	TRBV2	ASGGSGQEAF
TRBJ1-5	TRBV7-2	ASSLTRPQPQH
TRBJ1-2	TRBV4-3	ASSQGPRTGYGYT
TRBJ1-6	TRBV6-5	ASSHDNSPLH
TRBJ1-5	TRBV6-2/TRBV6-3	ASSLGQISNQPQH
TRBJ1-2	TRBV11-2	ASSPEGTGSNYGYT
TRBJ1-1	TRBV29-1	SVDWGDPRNTEAF
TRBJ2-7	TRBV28	ASSATGTVSYEQY
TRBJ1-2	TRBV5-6	ASSPGDSRYGYT
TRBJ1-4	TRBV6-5	ASRRGATNEKLF
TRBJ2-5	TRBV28	ASSFWGQGVGETQY
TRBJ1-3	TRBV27	ASSPTRTVSGNTIY
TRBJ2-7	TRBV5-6	ASSPIRDRGSYEQY
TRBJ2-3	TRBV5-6	ASSIQSGSGGAVDTQY
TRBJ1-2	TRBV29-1	SVEDPRQGVGYGYT
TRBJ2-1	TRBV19	ASSIGPSGRNEQF
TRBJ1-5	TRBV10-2	ASSGTGGNQPQH
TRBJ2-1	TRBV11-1	ASSLVSGDHNEQF
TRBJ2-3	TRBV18	ASSPGGRTDTQY
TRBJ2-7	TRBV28	ASSFQGKASYEQY
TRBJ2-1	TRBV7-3	ASSLILGGAHNEQF
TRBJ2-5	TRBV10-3	AIREGLAALGETQY
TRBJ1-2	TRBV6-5	ASRRTGNYGYT
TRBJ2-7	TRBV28	ASSSPGTGVGEQY
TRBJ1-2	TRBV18	ASSPPPGFYGYT
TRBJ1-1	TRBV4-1	ASSQDPDRFILEAF
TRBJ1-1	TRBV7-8	ASSPPSSDRWNTEAF
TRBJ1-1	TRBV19	ASARSGTKNTEAF
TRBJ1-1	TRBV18	ASSPMSPTTGFTEAF
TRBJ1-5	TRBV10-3	AISERGATEQPQH
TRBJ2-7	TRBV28	ASKTGLSYEQY
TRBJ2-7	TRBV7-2	ASSLTGGADYEQY
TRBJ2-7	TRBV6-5	ASRKGQGKGEQY
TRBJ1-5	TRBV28	ASSLYRGSQPQH
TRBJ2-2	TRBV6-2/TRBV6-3	ASSYVGPSTGELF
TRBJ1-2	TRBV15	ATSRDKGAIGYT